The 21 T cell receptor beta chains listed next were all sequenced from one sample in a study of identical twins. TCRdb called the 5' RACE reads again in MiXCR, with one record for every CDR3 protein. This sample has around 480,000 distinct CDR3 sequences; more than 13% occur once, and the top ten carry about 1%. This sample also appeared in a second study, on yellow fever vaccine responses in identical twins.

Sequenced sample: CD4+ T cells sorted from blood. Receptor source: a woman aged 18-29 years in good health.

This clonotype was detected many times. V is TRBV12-3 or TRBV12-4 and J is TRBJ1-2; D gene ambiguous. The germline V and J ends were trimmed by 5 bases and 4 bases, with 11 bases remaining between them. This CDR3 region has 13 residues. This CDR3 reads CASSLDGTYGYTF. The CDR3 nucleotides read TGTGCCAGCAGTCTTGACGGAACCTATGGCTACACCTTC.

The CDR3 coding sequence is TGTGCCAGCAGCTTCAGGCCCGGGACTAGCGGGAGTAGAAATACGCAGTATTTT. Amino acid sequence: CASSFRPGTSGSRNTQYF. This chain connects TRBV11-2 to TRBJ2-3; 14 bases are a match to TRBD2. The germline V gene encodes CDR1 SGHAT and CDR2 FQNNGV. V was pared by 3 bases and J by 7 bases, with 12 bases of the junction left unmatched. This CDR3 has 18 residues.

The table lists this clonotype with a few counts. The chain has TRBV20-1 and TRBJ2-4, with 15 bases fitting TRBD2. V shed 1 base, J shed 3 bases, and the junction held 7 bases outside the gene matches. The CDR3 contains 18 residues. The germline V gene has CDR1 DFQATT and CDR2 SNEGSKA (reference sequence). The CDR3 nucleotides are TGCAGTGCTAGAGGGACTAGCGGGAGGGCCGGGGGCAAAAACATTCAGTACTTC. The encoded protein is CSARGTSGRAGGKNIQYF.

This rearrangement joins TRBV19 to TRBJ1-1, with D tentatively TRBD1 (6 bases). This CDR3 spans 15 amino acids. CDR1 LNHDA and CDR2 SQIVND come from the germline V gene (reference sequence). The V gene lost 8 bases and the J gene lost 0 bases, with 16 bases spanning the gap. CDR3 residues: CASSPRGPMNTEAFF. CDR3 DNA sequence: TGTGCCAGTTCACCCCGGGGGCCGATGAACACTGAAGCTTTCTTT.

This chain connects TRBV24-1 to TRBJ2-2; 7 bases line up with TRBD2. Germline V gene sequence: CDR1 KGHDR, CDR2 SFDVKD. The CDR3 extends over 15 amino acids. With V trimmed by 4 bases and J by 3 bases, 4 bases remained unmatched. The CDR3 DNA is TGTGCCACCAGTGACCGCAGCGGGGACACCGGGGAGCTGTTTTTT. Residues: CATSDRSGDTGELFF.

This clonotype showed up just a few times. The CDR3 loop reads CSASDTDTQYF. The CDR3 DNA follows: TGCAGTGCTAGCGATACAGATACGCAGTATTTT. The genes are TRBV20-1 and TRBJ2-3; no firm D call. This CDR3 is built from 11 residues. Trimming stripped 3 bases from V and 3 bases from J, with 4 bases between. CDR1 and CDR2 (germline): DFQATT, SNEGSKA (reference sequence).

The CDR3 spells CSVVSAQSYNEQFF. In DNA, the CDR3 is TGCAGCGTTGTGAGCGCTCAGTCCTACAATGAGCAGTTCTTC. The gene calls are TRBV29-1 and TRBJ2-1, with D uncertain. The V gene lost 4 bases and the J gene lost 1 base, with 11 bases spanning the gap. Germline lookup yields CDR1 SQVTM and CDR2 ANQGSEA. This CDR3 spans 14 amino acids.

This clonotype has just a few counts. Sequence at one end of the junction differs from germline and may be a read error. The chain is built from TRBV3-1 and TRBJ1-5; 7 bases line up with TRBD1. Germline CDR1 LGHDT, CDR2 YNNKEL (reference sequence). The length of the CDR3 is 14 residues. CDR3 in amino acids: CASSRDSSNHPQHF. For the CDR3, the DNA is TGTGCCAGCAGCCGGGACAGTAGCAATCACCCCCAGCATTTT.

CDR3 nucleotide sequence: TGTGCCAGCAGCCCCGGTTCGGGGGGATATAGCAATCAGCCCCAGCATTTT. It is translated as CASSPGSGGYSNQPQHF. This chain uses TRBV7-9 with TRBJ1-5, with D possibly being TRBD1 (5 bases). The V end lost 5 bases, the J end lost 0 bases, and 17 bases lay between the germline ends. This CDR3 comprises 17 residues. CDR1 and CDR2 (germline): SEHNR, FQNEAQ (reference sequence).

Only a few counts were recorded for this clonotype. The chain is built from TRBV12-3 or TRBV12-4 and TRBJ2-1; D perhaps matches TRBD2 (6 bases). The CDR3 covers 15 residues. The V and J ends lost 6 bases and 0 bases respectively, with 12 bases between them. CDR3 sequence: CASSAGLSSYNEQFF. Here the CDR3 DNA reads TGTGCCAGCAGCGCGGGACTTAGCTCCTACAATGAGCAGTTCTTC.

This clonotype was seen a few times. The V and J genes are TRBV12-3 or TRBV12-4 and TRBJ2-3; 7 bases agree with TRBD1. This CDR3 contains 15 residues. V gave up 7 bases and J gave up 0 bases; unmatched junction bases: 7. CDR3 residues: CASTYGDRSTDTQYF. The CDR3 region has the DNA TGTGCCAGCACTTACGGGGACAGAAGCACAGATACGCAGTATTTT.

CDR3 sequence: CASSQRTGEQFF. The CDR3 DNA reads TGTGCCAGCAGCCAAAGAACCGGGGAGCAGTTCTTC. V gene TRBV7-8 combines with J gene TRBJ2-1; D unresolved. The germline CDR1 and CDR2 sequences are SGHVS and FQNEAQ. V was clipped by 5 bases and J by 10 bases, with 12 bases between them. This CDR3 is 12 amino acids long.

The chain links TRBV6-2 or TRBV6-3 to TRBJ2-3, with 13 bases identical to TRBD2. V lost 2 bases, J lost 5 bases, and 10 bases stayed unmatched. The CDR3 contains 18 residues. Germline V lookup: CDR1 MNHEY, CDR2 SVGEGT. CDR3 residues: CASSYNPGLAGKEDTQYF. DNA of the CDR3: TGTGCCAGCAGTTACAACCCGGGACTAGCGGGAAAGGAAGATACGCAGTATTTT.

The sample holds a few counts of this clonotype. The chain is built from TRBV29-1 and TRBJ1-1, with a possible D match to TRBD1 (6 bases). Germline CDR1 reads SQVTM; CDR2 reads ANQGSEA. Trimming took 6 bases from V and 0 from J, leaving 14 bases between them. This CDR3 region has 14 residues. The CDR3 spells CSVVPGQMNTEAFF. The CDR3 DNA sequence: TGCAGCGTGGTTCCGGGACAAATGAACACTGAAGCTTTCTTT.

The chain employs TRBV5-6 and TRBJ2-1, with D uncertain. The V gene's germline CDR1 is SGHDT and CDR2 YYEEEE. V gave up 0 bases and J gave up 5 bases, with 12 bases separating them. The length of the CDR3 is 15 residues. Here the CDR3 DNA reads TGTGCCAGCAGCTTGGCCTACGGCGGTAACAATGAGCAGTTCTTC. Amino acid sequence: CASSLAYGGNNEQFF.

At least ten counts were recorded for this clonotype. The V and J genes are TRBV12-3 or TRBV12-4 and TRBJ2-7; TRBD1 aligns across 9 bases. V was clipped by 4 bases and J by 6 bases; unmatched bases: 10. This CDR3 is 15 amino acids long. The CDR3 loop reads CASSSNSGTGLEQYF. The CDR3 bases are TGTGCCAGCAGTTCAAATTCCGGGACAGGGCTCGAGCAGTACTTC.

This clonotype appeared a few times. The chain is built from TRBV6-1 and TRBJ1-4; D is perhaps TRBD1 (5 bases). The CDR3 covers 13 residues. Germline-derived CDR1 and CDR2 are MNHNS and SASEGT. The V end was cut by 7 bases, the J end by 8 bases, with 14 bases between. CDR3 region: CASKVIGTEKLFF. In nucleotides, the CDR3 is TGTGCCAGCAAGGTCATAGGGACGGAAAAACTGTTTTTT.

V usage is TRBV4-2 and J usage is TRBJ2-7; D possibly matches TRBD1 or TRBD2 (5 bases each). V shed 0 bases and J shed 2 bases, with 11 bases lying between them. Germline values: CDR1 LGHNA, CDR2 YNFKEQ. This CDR3 has 15 residues. CDR3 protein: CASSQEGTDPYEQYF. DNA for the CDR3: TGTGCCAGCAGCCAAGAGGGGACGGACCCCTACGAGCAGTACTTC.

This clonotype has at least ten counts. The J gene is TRBJ2-3, the V gene TRBV2; 8 bases match TRBD1. V shed 10 bases and J 3 bases; nucleotides not matched to a gene: 6. The CDR3 loop spans 13 amino acids. Germline CDR1 and CDR2: SNHLY and FYNNEI. CDR3 sequence reads: CATWTGRTDTQYF. In DNA form, the CDR3 reads TGTGCCACGTGGACAGGGAGGACAGATACGCAGTATTTT.

This clonotype was seen only a few times. The chain employs TRBV29-1 and TRBJ2-3; 11 positions agree with TRBD2. Per germline, CDR1 SQVTM and CDR2 ANQGSEA. This CDR3 has 15 amino acids. The J segment lost 4 bases and the V segment lost 7 bases, leaving 10 bases of the junction unmatched. The CDR3 is CSGSTSGSFADTQYF. CDR3 nucleotide sequence: TGCAGCGGGTCAACTAGCGGGAGTTTCGCAGATACGCAGTATTTT.

This clonotype was seen more than once but under ten times. The DNA of the CDR3 is TGTGCCTGGATTCAGCGGGGGAGCTCCTACAATGAGCAGTTCTTC. Protein product: CAWIQRGSSYNEQFF. V usage is TRBV30 and J usage is TRBJ2-1, with 8 positions matching TRBD2. Per the germline V gene, CDR1 is GTSNPN and CDR2 is SVGIG (reference sequence). This CDR3 comprises 15 residues. With 4 bases clipped from V and 0 bases from J, the junction kept 5 bases outside the gene matches.